This TCR beta chain stems from a study of cytomegalovirus exposure and HLA in healthy donors. As to this clone: Mismatch with germline at one junction end may stem from a read error.

The PCR made use of 60 Vbeta and 13 Jbeta primers. TCRdb's table, derived via immunoSEQ multiplex PCR, lists solely in-frame clones and lacks some. The table has more than 85,000 clones, roughly 79% seen once. The CDR3 totals 17 residues. CDR1 and CDR2 from the germline V gene are LGHNA and YSLEER. V usage is TRBV4-3 and J usage is TRBJ2-4; tentative D call: TRBD2 (6 bases). Specimen: PBMCs. The sequence came from a woman aged 50 to 60 in good health and CMV-seropositive. The DNA of the CDR3 is TGCGCCAGCAGCCAAGCCGGGGGAGGTCTAGCCAAAAACAGTCAGTACTTC. This sequence encodes CASSQAGGGLAKNSQYF.